What follows is one TCR beta chain and its context. Its antigen is not identified. The CDR3 runs to 17 residues. CDR1 and CDR2 from the germline V gene are ENHRY and SYGVKD. Losses at the gene ends were 2 bases for V and 6 bases for J; bases not matched to a gene: 9. Time point given: week 11, during vaccination. The study gave 300 ug of mutant IDH1 20-mer peptide per vaccine dose, with topical imiquimod. New WHO grade 3 or 4 astrocytomas that were IDH1-mutant and ATRX-lost occurred in the donors. Repertoires were generated with immunoSEQ multiplex PCR, while TCRdb's copy carries only in-frame clones and drops some. The sample includes about 60,000 clones, about 84% of them seen just once. The sample belongs to a study of a mutant IDH1 vaccine in newly diagnosed glioma.

The chain recombines TRBV10-3 with TRBJ2-2; 10 positions agree with TRBD2. The source of this sequence is a man aged 25-40 years with glioma. The sample here was PBMCs, taken from a glioma patient whose treatment included an IDH1 peptide vaccine. The CDR3 is CAISEPNSGGASGELFF. DNA of the CDR3: TGTGCCATCAGTGAGCCCAACAGCGGGGGGGCCTCCGGGGAGCTGTTTTTT.